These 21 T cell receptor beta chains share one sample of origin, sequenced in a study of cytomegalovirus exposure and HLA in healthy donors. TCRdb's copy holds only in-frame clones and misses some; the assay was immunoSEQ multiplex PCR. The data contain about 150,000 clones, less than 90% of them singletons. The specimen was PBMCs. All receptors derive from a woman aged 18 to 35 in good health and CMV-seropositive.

The CDR3 nucleotides are TGTGCCAGCAGTCCGCGTCGTCAGGGCCAAGAGACCCAGTACTTC. This codes for CASSPRRQGQETQYF. The chain combines TRBV6-1 with TRBJ2-5, with D perhaps TRBD1 (5 bases). Trimming removed 5 bases at V and 1 base at J, with 14 bases between. Per the germline V gene, CDR1 is MNHNS and CDR2 is SASEGT. This CDR3 spans 15 amino acids.

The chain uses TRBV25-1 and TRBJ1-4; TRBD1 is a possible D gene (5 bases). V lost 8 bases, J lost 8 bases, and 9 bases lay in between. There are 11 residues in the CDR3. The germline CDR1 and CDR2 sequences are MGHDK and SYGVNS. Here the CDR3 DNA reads TGTGCCAGCGGGACTTGGGAAAAACTGTTTTTT. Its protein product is CASGTWEKLFF.

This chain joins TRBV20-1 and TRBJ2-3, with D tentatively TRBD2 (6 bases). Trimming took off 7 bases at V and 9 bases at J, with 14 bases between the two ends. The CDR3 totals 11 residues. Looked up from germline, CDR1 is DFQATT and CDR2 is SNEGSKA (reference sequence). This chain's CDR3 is CSVAPGETQYF. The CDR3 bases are TGCAGTGTAGCACCGGGGGAAACGCAGTATTTT.

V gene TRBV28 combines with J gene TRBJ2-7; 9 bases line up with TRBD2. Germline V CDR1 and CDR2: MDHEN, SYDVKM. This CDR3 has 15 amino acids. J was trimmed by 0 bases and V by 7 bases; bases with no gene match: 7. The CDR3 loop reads CASTGSGGTSYEQYF. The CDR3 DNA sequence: TGTGCCAGCACCGGTAGCGGGGGAACCTCCTACGAGCAGTACTTC.

CDR3 residues: CASSDLGTGGFAEAFF. The CDR3 region has the DNA TGTGCCAGCAGTGATTTAGGGACAGGGGGCTTCGCTGAAGCTTTCTTT. This chain connects TRBV2 to TRBJ1-1, with 12 positions matching TRBD1. This CDR3 has 16 amino acids. Trimming took 3 bases from V and 6 from J; bases not matched to a gene: 8. Germline V CDR1 and CDR2: SNHLY, FYNNEI.

The CDR3 region is CATSRDTGQGWDQPQHF. CDR3 nucleotides: TGTGCCACCAGCAGAGACACGGGACAGGGATGGGATCAGCCCCAGCATTTT. The chain combines TRBV15 with TRBJ1-5; the match to TRBD1 covers 9 bases. Germline lookup yields CDR1 LNHNV and CDR2 YYDKDF (reference sequence). CDR3 length: 17 amino acids. Trimming removed 0 bases from V and 5 bases from J; junction bases left unmatched: 8.

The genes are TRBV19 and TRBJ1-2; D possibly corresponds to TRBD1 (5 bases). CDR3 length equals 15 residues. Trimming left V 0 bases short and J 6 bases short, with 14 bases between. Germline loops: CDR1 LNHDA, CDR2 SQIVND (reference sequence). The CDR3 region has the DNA TGTGCCAGTAGTATAGACAGGGCGCCCTGGGATGGCTACACCTTC. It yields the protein CASSIDRAPWDGYTF.

The CDR3 loop reads CASSTTSGSQYF. The CDR3, as DNA: TGTGCCAGCAGCACGACTAGCGGGAGCCAGTACTTC. The chain recombines TRBV6-5 with TRBJ2-5, with TRBD2 matching 12 bases. J lost 10 bases, V lost 6 bases, and 3 bases had no gene match. The V gene's germline CDR1 is MNHEY and CDR2 SVGAGI. This CDR3 has 12 amino acids.

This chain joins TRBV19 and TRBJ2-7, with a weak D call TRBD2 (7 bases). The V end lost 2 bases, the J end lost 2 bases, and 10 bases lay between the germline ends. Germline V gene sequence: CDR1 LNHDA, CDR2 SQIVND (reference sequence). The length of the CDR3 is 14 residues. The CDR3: CASSIRGGPYEQYF. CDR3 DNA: TGTGCCAGTAGTATAAGGGGGGGACCCTACGAGCAGTACTTC.

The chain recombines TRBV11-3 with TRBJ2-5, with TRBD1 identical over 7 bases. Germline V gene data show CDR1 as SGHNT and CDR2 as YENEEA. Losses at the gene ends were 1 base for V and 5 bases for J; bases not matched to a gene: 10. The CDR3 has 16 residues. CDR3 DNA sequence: TGTGCCAGCAGCTTAGGGGGAACAGGGGCTGGGGAGACCCAGTACTTC. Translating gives CASSLGGTGAGETQYF.

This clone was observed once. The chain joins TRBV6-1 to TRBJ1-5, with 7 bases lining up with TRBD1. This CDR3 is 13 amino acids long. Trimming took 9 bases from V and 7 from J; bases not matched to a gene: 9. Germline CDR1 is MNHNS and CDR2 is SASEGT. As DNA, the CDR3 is TGTGCCAGTGGGACAGCCCGGGGACAGCCCCAGCATTTT. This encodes CASGTARGQPQHF.

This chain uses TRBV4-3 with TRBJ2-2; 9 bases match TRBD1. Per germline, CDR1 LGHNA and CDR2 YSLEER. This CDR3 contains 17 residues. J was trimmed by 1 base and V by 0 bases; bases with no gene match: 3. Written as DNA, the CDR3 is TGCGCCAGCAGCCAAGACACGGGACAGGGGAACACCGGGGAGCTGTTTTTT. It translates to CASSQDTGQGNTGELFF.

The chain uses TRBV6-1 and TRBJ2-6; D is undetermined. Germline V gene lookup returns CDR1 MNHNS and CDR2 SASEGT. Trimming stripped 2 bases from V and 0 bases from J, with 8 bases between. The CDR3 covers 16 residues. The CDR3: CASSESRSSGANVLTF. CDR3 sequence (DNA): TGTGCCAGCAGTGAATCGCGGTCCTCTGGGGCCAACGTCCTGACTTTC.

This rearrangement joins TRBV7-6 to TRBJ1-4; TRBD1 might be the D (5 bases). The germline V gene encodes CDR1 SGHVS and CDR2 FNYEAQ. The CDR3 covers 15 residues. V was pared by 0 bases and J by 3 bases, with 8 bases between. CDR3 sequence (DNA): TGTGCCAGCAGCTTAGCGGGGGGACCTAATGAAAAACTGTTTTTT. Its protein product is CASSLAGGPNEKLFF.

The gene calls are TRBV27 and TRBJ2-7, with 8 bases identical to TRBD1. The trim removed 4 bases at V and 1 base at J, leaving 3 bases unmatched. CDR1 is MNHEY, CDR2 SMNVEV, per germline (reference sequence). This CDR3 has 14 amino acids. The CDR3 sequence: CASSSWTGSYEQYF. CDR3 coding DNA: TGTGCCAGCAGTTCATGGACAGGGTCCTACGAGCAGTACTTC.

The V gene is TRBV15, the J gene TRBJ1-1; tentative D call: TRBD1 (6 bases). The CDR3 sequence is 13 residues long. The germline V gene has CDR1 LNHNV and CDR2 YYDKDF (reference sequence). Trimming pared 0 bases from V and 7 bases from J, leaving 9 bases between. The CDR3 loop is CATSRDTGLEAFF. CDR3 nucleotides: TGTGCCACCAGCAGAGATACAGGGCTTGAAGCTTTCTTT.

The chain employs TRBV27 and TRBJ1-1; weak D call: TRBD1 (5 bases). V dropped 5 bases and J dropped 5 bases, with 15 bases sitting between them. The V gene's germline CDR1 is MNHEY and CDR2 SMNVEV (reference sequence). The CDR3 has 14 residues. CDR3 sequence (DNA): TGTGCCAGCAGTCCCCGTGCCAGGGCAACTGAAGCTTTCTTT. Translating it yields CASSPRARATEAFF.

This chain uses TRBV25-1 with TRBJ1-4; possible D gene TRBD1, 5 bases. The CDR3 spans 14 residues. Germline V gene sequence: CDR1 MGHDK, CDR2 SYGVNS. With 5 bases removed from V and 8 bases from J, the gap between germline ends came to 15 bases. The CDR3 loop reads CASSIGRVPEKLFF. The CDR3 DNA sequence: TGTGCCAGCAGTATTGGCAGGGTTCCCGAAAAACTGTTTTTT.

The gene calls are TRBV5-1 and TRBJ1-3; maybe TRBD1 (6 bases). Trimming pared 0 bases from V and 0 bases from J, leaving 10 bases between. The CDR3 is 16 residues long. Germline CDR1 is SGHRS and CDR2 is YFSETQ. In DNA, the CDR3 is TGCGCCAGCAGCTTGGGCAGGGGCAACTCTGGAAACACCATATATTTT. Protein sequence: CASSLGRGNSGNTIYF.

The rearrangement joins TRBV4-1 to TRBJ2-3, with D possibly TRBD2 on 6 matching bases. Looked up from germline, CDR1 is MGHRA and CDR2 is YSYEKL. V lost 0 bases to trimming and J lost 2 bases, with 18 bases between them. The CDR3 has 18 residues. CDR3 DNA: TGCGCCAGCAGCCAAGAGCCCGTAGCGGCCGACAACACAGATACGCAGTATTTT. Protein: CASSQEPVAADNTDTQYF.

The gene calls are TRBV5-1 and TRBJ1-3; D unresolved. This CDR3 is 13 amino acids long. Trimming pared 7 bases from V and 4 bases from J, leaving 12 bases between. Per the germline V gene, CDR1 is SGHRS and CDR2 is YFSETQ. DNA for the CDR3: TGCGCCAGCGGTACGCAGACAGGAAACACCATATATTTT. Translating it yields CASGTQTGNTIYF.